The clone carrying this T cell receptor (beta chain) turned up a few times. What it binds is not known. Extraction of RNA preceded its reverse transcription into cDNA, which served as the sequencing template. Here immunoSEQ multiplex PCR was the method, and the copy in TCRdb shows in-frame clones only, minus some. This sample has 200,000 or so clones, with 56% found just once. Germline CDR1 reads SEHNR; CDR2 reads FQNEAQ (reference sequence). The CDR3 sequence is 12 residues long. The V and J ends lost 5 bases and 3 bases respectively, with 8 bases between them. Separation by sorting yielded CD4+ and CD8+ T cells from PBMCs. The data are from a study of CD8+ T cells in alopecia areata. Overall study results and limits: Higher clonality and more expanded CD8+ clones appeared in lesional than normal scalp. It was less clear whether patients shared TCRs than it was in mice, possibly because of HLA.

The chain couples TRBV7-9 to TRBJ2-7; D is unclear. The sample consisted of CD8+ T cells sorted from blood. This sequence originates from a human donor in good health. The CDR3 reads CASSTNNYEQYF. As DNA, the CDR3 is TGTGCCAGCAGCACAAACAACTACGAGCAGTACTTC.